This TCR beta chain derives from a study of spatial heterogeneity in lung cancer (dated by TCRdb to between 2018 and 2021). Background on the whole study: More beta-chain than alpha-chain transcripts were consistently detected, likely reflecting higher beta-chain transcript abundance. In tumor regions, TCR transcript counts showed a strong correlation with a T cell transcriptional module score derived from matched bulk RNA-seq. In the raw uncorrected reads, each unique combination of TCR and UMI appeared on average more than ten times. TCR alpha and beta repertoires were quantitatively compared across multiple tumor regions, matched nontumor lung and blood in non-small cell lung cancer. The study linked features of the TCR repertoire to counts of nonsynonymous mutations, which were determined by whole-exome sequencing of tumor tissue. At surgery, over 200 tumor regions, around 68 matched nontumor lung samples and 56 PBMC samples were TCR-sequenced for both alpha and beta chains. Here is what the overall study found, with its caveats: The tumor nonsynonymous mutation count correlated with the number of expanded intratumoral alpha and beta TCRs. Additional single-cell paired TCR alpha and beta sequencing was considered necessary to confirm, at a functional level, the hypothesis that regional TCRs recognize regional mutations. TCR-seq coverage of tumor T cells was estimated to be only about 7% for alpha chains and 11% to 15% for beta chains. Counts of ubiquitous and regional expanded TCRs were found to correlate with counts of ubiquitous and regional nonsynonymous mutations, respectively.

Interpreted using the paper, the time point label stands for: sample taken at primary tumor resection. Donors were 70 or so patients with early-stage, untreated non-small cell lung cancer from the lung TRACERx cohort. Whole RNA extracted from tumor and nontumor lung tissue, or from cryopreserved PBMC samples, was used for TCR sequencing without cell sorting. Only patients for whom sufficient RNA was available from at least two tumor regions were selected for TCR sequencing. Before being selected, tumor and adjacent nontumor lung specimens were reviewed by a lung pathologist. There are many counts of this clonotype. The specificity of this receptor is unknown. It is likely a read error, because the conserved phenylalanine at the end of the CDR3 is missing. The limits of the CDR3 on the DNA are not certain, so only TCRdb's listed CDR3 is given. The CDR3 length is 16 residues, termini included. Library prep was done by 5' RACE. Sequencing instrument: NextSeq 500. To allow correction of PCR and sequencing errors, the TCR library protocol tagged every TCR cDNA molecule with a unique molecular identifier. Under the source paper's analysis protocol: Decombinator tools were used for TCR identification, UMI-based error correction and CDR3 extraction. TCRs above a frequency of 2 per 1,000, corresponding to the top 1% of the tumor frequency distribution, were defined as expanded. Expanded tumor TCRs were classed as regional if statistically deemed absent (corrected P<0.05) from at least one tumor region, otherwise ubiquitous. Renyi diversity was computed with the R vegan package after each repertoire had been subsampled 100 times to 5,000 TCRs. CDR3 similarity networks were built from amino acid triplet string-kernel similarity, with CDR3s being connected when pairwise similarity was above 0.82. Clones were called with MiXCR by TCRdb after fastp trimmed the public reads at Q25, and only in-frame beta chains were retained. Records with the same CDR3 protein are collapsed into one entry carrying the most frequent genes and DNA. In this record, the V and J calls reflect TCRdb's handling and not the investigators' own analysis. This sample gives 5,500 to 7,000 distinct CDR3 sequences in total; roughly 7.4% of them show up just once. Jointly, the top ten make up 28% of the sample.

The receptor comes from a female donor with early-stage non-small cell lung cancer. Sequences were derived from lung tumor tissue, sampled at surgery. The receptor chain draws on TRBV3-2 and TRBJ2-3; TRBD2, the D gene given by the table, was not confirmed from the DNA. TRBV3-2 is recorded as a pseudogene. The CDR3: CASSQVSGGSADTQYL.